This TCR beta chain comes out of a study of T-cell reconstitution after alpha-beta-depleted transplantation in children. General study points: Where alpha-beta T cells came from about two months after transplant was reportedly several hundred expanded graft clones. Newly produced T cells mostly provided counts and TCRbeta diversity after one year, as hyperexpanded clones declined.

The library targeted TCRbeta and was prepared with unique molecular identifiers. TCRdb re-analysed the PCR reads in MiXCR, keeping a single row per CDR3 protein. Of 300,000 to 400,000 distinct CDR3 sequences detected, about a sixth appear once; the ten largest clones hold roughly two fifths. CDR3 length equals 15 residues. Germline V CDR1 and CDR2: SGHRS, YFSETQ. Trimming took 1 base from V and 5 from J; bases not matched to a gene: 8. This clonotype has only a few counts. Antigen specificity is unknown. The chain combines TRBV5-1 with TRBJ2-5; TRBD1 agrees at 7 bases. The receptor was derived from a male patient between 2 and 10 years old who had a stem cell transplant for acute lymphoblastic leukemia, so the T cells may come from the graft donor. The sequenced sample was PBMCs, mostly from graft donor cells, obtained 360 days after TCRalphabeta/CD19-depleted stem cell transplant. The chain's CDR3 is CASSLSEGGRETQYF. CDR3 bases: TGCGCCAGCAGCTTGTCCGAAGGGGGCAGGGAGACCCAGTACTTC.